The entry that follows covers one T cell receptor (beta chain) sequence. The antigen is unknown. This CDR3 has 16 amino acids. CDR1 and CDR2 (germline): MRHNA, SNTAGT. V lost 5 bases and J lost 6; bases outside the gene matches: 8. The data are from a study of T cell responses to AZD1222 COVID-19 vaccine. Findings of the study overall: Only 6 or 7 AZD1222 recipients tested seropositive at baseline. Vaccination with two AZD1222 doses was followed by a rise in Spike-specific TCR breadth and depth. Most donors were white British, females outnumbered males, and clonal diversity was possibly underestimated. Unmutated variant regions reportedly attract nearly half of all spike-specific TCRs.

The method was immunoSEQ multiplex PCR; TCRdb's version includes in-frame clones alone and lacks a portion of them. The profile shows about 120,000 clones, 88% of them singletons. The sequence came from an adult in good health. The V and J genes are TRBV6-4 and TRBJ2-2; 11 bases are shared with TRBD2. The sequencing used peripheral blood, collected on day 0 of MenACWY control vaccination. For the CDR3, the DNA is TGTGCCAGCAGTCCCCTAGCGGGAGGTTCGTCCGGGGAGCTGTTTTTT. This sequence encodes CASSPLAGGSSGELFF.